Many counts were recorded for the clone carrying this TCR beta chain. This entry comes from a study of Graves' ophthalmopathy and Graves' hyperthyroidism. As the template, RNA transcripts were used to amplify TCR beta CDR3 regions. HTBI primers were used in a first-round RT-PCR, which preceded a second-round multiplex PCR. Via MiXCR, TCRdb re-called the multiplex PCR reads, giving one row per CDR3 protein. The sample has 300,000 to 400,000 distinct CDR3 sequences, 15% to 20% seen once. Trimming removed 7 bases from V and 2 bases from J; junction bases left unmatched: 19. Germline loops: CDR1 SNHLY, CDR2 FYNNEI. The CDR3 has 18 residues.

Sample: peripheral blood. This receptor was taken from an adult man with Graves' ophthalmopathy. The V call is TRBV2, the J call TRBJ2-5, with 7 nucleotides matching TRBD1. DNA for the CDR3: TGTGCCAGCAAAGTTCGGGCACAGGGGCATGGGGCACAAGAGACCCAGTACTTC. The encoded protein is CASKVRAQGHGAQETQYF.